The sequence of this T cell receptor beta chain was determined in a study of T cell responses to AZD1222 COVID-19 vaccine. Study-level background: Second-dose timings of about 4 or about 12 weeks were pooled.

Generated by immunoSEQ multiplex PCR, the TCRdb table keeps only in-frame clones and is missing some. The repertoire holds some 160,000 clones, with 92% as singletons. The TCR originated in an adult in good health. Sequenced here: peripheral blood, sampled on day 0 of AZD1222 vaccination.

CDR3 sequence: CASSPGGTGSGYGYTF. The CDR3 nucleotides are TGTGCCAGCAGCCCCGGGGGGACAGGGAGCGGCTATGGCTACACCTTC. This chain links TRBV9 with TRBJ1-2; 9 bases fit TRBD1. The CDR3 contains 16 residues. Trimming at V came to 4 bases and at J to 4 bases, leaving 11 bases not matched to a gene. Looked up from germline, CDR1 is SGDLS and CDR2 is YYNGEE.